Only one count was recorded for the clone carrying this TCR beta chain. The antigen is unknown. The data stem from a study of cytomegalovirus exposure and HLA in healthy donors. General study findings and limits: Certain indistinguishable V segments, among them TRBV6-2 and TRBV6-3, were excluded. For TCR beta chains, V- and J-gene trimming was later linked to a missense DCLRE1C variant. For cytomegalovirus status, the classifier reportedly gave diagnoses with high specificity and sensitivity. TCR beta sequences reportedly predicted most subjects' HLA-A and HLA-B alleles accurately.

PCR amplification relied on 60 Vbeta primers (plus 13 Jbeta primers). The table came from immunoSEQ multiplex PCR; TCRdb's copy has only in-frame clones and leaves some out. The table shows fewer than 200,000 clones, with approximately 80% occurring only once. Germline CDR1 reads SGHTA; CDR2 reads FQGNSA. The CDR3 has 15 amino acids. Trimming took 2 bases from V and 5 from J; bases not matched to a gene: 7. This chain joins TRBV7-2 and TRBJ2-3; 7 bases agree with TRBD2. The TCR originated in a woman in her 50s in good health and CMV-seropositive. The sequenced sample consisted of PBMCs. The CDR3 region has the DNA TGTGCCAGCAGCTTACTAGCGGACCCTGGAGATACGCAGTATTTT. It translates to CASSLLADPGDTQYF.